These 3 T cell receptor beta chains originate from one sample sequenced in a study of CD8 T cells in Susac syndrome. Reverse transcription of about 0.5 to 1 ug RNA was carried out with random hexamers. TCRdb redid the calling of the immunoSEQ multiplex PCR reads with MiXCR, one entry per CDR3 protein. The sample carries 100,000 to 150,000 distinct CDR3 sequences, about 93% recorded once. Material: CD8+ T cells from PBMCs. Receptor source: a human donor with Susac syndrome.

This clonotype has only a few counts. CDR3 DNA: TGTGCCAGCACCCTTCAGCCGGGAGGGGACGAGCAGTACTTC. As protein: CASTLQPGGDEQYF. The chain links TRBV7-9 to TRBJ2-7; 8 bases map to TRBD2. CDR1 SEHNR and CDR2 FQNEAQ come from the germline V gene (reference sequence). Germline trimming cut 7 bases from V and 5 bases from J; bases unmatched to any gene: 10. There are 14 residues in the CDR3. Variable domain in full (rest from reference TRBV7-9 and TRBJ2-7): DTGVSQNPRHKITKRGQNVTFRCDPISEHNRLYWYRQTLGQGPEFLTYFQNEAQLEKSRLLSDRFSAERPKGSFSTLEIQRTEQGDSAMYLCASTLQPGGDEQYFGPGTRLTVT.

This rearrangement joins TRBV4-2 to TRBJ2-7; TRBD1 aligns across 9 bases. Germline V gene sequence: CDR1 LGHNA, CDR2 YNFKEQ. Unmatched junction bases numbered 15, after V lost 5 bases and J lost 7 bases. The CDR3 sequence is 16 residues long. CDR3 sequence (DNA): TGTGCCAGCAGCACCAGACCGGGACAGGGTACGCAGGAGCAGTACTTC. Residues: CASSTRPGQGTQEQYF.

The rearrangement joins TRBV20-1 to TRBJ2-1; D ambiguous. Trimming took 1 base from V and 5 from J, leaving 9 bases between them. The CDR3 totals 13 residues. Germline V gene data show CDR1 as DFQATT and CDR2 as SNEGSKA (reference sequence). The chain's CDR3 is CSARGMGNNEQFF. Written as DNA, the CDR3 is TGCAGTGCTAGAGGGATGGGGAACAATGAGCAGTTCTTC.